The TCR beta chain described here comes from a study of shared clonotypes between healthy human individuals. Findings and caveats of the study: Approximately 5.3% was the fraction of naive CD4 clonotypes found shared across several donors. In general, naive subsets displayed greater estimated richness than memory subsets did.

A note on this clone: The antigen is not known.

Germline-derived CDR1 and CDR2 are MNHNS and SASEGT. This CDR3 spans 14 amino acids. The J segment lost 5 bases and the V segment lost 9 bases, leaving 8 bases of the junction unmatched. Memory CD4+ cells were the fraction left after CD45RA+ naive selection. Every immunoSEQ plate was one replicate of a subset's evenly spread DNA. Here immunoSEQ multiplex PCR was the method, and the copy in TCRdb shows in-frame clones only, minus some. The sample consists of hundreds of thousands of clones, 74% of them appearing once. The chain links TRBV6-1 to TRBJ2-1, with 9 bases lining up with TRBD2. This TCR was recovered from a woman in her twenties or thirties in good health. Sequencing used memory CD4+ T cells sorted from blood. Subset of the sample: CD45RA-negative fraction. CDR3 sequence: CASFSGSSNNEQFF. The DNA of the CDR3 is TGTGCCAGTTTTAGCGGGAGTAGCAACAATGAGCAGTTCTTC.